Following are 3 T cell receptor beta chains from one sample sequenced in a study of T cell responses to AZD1222 COVID-19 vaccine. The data were produced by immunoSEQ multiplex PCR, yet TCRdb's version contains in-frame clones alone and is incomplete. Of 180,000 or so clones in the sample, approximately 91% are singletons; the top ten hold 1.5% to 2%. The source material was peripheral blood, sampled 28 days after the second AZD1222 dose. The source of these receptors is an adult who received the AZD1222 COVID-19 vaccine.

The V gene is TRBV13, the J gene TRBJ2-7; tentatively, D is TRBD2 (6 bases). CDR3 size: 15 residues. Germline V CDR1 and CDR2: PRHDT, FYEKMQ (reference sequence). Between the trimmed V and J ends, which lost 4 bases and 3 bases, there was a span of 16 bases. The CDR3: CASSSKSGPDYEQYF. CDR3 sequence (DNA): TGTGCCAGCAGCTCAAAGAGCGGGCCCGACTACGAGCAGTACTTC.

CDR3 nucleotides: TGTGCCAGCAGAAGACAGGGGACAGACGAGCAGTACTTC. Translation gives CASRRQGTDEQYF. The chain has TRBV6-5 and TRBJ2-7, with 8 bases identical to TRBD1. Germline-derived CDR1 and CDR2 are MNHEY and SVGAGI. With V trimmed by 6 bases and J by 5 bases, 6 bases remained unmatched. This CDR3 is 13 amino acids long.

The chain combines TRBV30 with TRBJ1-1; D gene ambiguous. The CDR3 length is 17 residues. V gave up 3 bases and J gave up 0 bases, with 20 bases separating them. In germline, CDR1 is GTSNPN, CDR2 SVGIG (reference sequence). The CDR3 sequence is CAWRALFRKGLNTEAFF. The CDR3 bases are TGTGCCTGGAGGGCCTTGTTTCGGAAGGGCCTGAACACTGAAGCTTTCTTT.